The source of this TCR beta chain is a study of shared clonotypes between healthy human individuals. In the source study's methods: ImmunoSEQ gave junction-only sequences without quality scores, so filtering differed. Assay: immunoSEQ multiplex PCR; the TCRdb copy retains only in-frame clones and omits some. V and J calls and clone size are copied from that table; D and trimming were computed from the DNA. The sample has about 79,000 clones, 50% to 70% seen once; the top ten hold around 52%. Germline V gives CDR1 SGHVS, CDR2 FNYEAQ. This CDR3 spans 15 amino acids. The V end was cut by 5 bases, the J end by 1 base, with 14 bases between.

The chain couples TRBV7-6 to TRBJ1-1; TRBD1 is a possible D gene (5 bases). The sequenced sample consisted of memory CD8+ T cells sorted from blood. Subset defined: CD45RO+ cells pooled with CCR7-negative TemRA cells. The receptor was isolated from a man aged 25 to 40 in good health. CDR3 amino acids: CASSPSLGENTEAFF. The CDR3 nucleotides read TGTGCCAGCAGCCCTTCCTTGGGGGAGAACACTGAAGCTTTCTTT.